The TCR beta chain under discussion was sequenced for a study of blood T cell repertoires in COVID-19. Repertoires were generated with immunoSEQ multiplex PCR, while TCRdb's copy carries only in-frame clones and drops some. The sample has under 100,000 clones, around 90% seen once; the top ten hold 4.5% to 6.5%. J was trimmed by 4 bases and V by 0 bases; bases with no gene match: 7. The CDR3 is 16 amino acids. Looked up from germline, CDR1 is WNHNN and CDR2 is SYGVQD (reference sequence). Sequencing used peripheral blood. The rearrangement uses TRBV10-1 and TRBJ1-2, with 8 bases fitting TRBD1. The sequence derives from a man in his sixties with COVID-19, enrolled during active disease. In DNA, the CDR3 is TGCGCCAGCAGTGAGTCGGGACAGGCCTCATCCTATGGCTACACCTTC. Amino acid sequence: CASSESGQASSYGYTF.